The 11 T cell receptor beta chains presented below share a single source sample, sequenced in a study of cytomegalovirus exposure and HLA in healthy donors. A multiplex PCR was run with 60 Vbeta primers and 13 Jbeta primers. Sequenced by immunoSEQ multiplex PCR; TCRdb stores in-frame clones only, minus some. The sample shows 78,000 or so clones, approximately 84% of them seen only once. The sample was PBMCs. The receptors come from a woman aged 45-59 years in good health and CMV-seronegative.

This rearrangement joins TRBV4-3 to TRBJ2-1; possibly TRBD2 for D (7 bases). Germline V gene sequence: CDR1 LGHNA, CDR2 YSLEER. V gave up 2 bases and J gave up 0 bases, with 14 bases separating them. The CDR3 has 17 residues. CDR3 region: CASSQPLGGASYNEQFF. CDR3 DNA: TGCGCCAGCAGCCAACCCCTAGGGGGGGCCTCCTACAATGAGCAGTTCTTC.

The chain combines TRBV15 with TRBJ2-2; TRBD1 agrees at 8 bases. CDR3 length: 15 residues. V trimming: 6 bases; J trimming: 0 bases; junction bases outside the gene matches: 3. Germline assignment: CDR1 LNHNV and CDR2 YYDKDF (reference sequence). CDR3: CATRAGGANTGELFF. CDR3 nucleotides: TGTGCCACCAGAGCAGGGGGCGCGAACACCGGGGAGCTGTTTTTT.

This chain connects TRBV2 to TRBJ2-5; TRBD2 aligns across 14 bases. Trimming at V came to 8 bases and at J to 3 bases, leaving 11 bases not matched to a gene. Looked up from germline, CDR1 is SNHLY and CDR2 is FYNNEI. This CDR3 is built from 17 residues. This CDR3 is CASLRGPGLAGEETQYF. DNA of the CDR3: TGTGCCAGCCTCAGGGGTCCGGGACTAGCGGGGGAAGAGACCCAGTACTTC.

Worth noting for this clone: The junction and the germline gene differ at one end; a read error may be behind it. This sequence joins TRBV5-4 and TRBJ2-5; D remains ambiguous. CDR3 length: 12 residues. In germline, CDR1 is SGHNT, CDR2 YYREEE (reference sequence). CDR3 region: CASGLTRETQYF. CDR3 DNA sequence: TGTGCCAGCGGCTTAACCCGGGAGACCCAGTACTTC.

The chain links TRBV5-1 to TRBJ2-5; D perhaps matches TRBD2 (5 bases). This CDR3 contains 14 residues. Germline CDR1 and CDR2: SGHRS and YFSETQ. V was shortened by 2 bases and J by 0 bases, with 8 bases between the two germline ends. This chain's CDR3 is CASSFGGYQETQYF. CDR3 DNA sequence: TGCGCCAGCAGCTTCGGAGGCTACCAAGAGACCCAGTACTTC.

CDR3 loop: CASNSDMAEDTQYF. In nucleotides, the CDR3 is TGCGCCAGCAACTCGGACATGGCCGAAGATACGCAGTATTTT. The chain joins TRBV5-1 to TRBJ2-3, with a tentative D call TRBD1 (5 bases). V gave up 6 bases and J gave up 5 bases, with 16 bases separating them. CDR3 length: 14 residues. Germline assignment: CDR1 SGHRS and CDR2 YFSETQ.

The chain carries TRBV7-2 and TRBJ2-3; possible D gene TRBD1, 6 bases. There are 14 residues in the CDR3. The germline V gene has CDR1 SGHTA and CDR2 FQGNSA. V gave up 5 bases and J gave up 6 bases, with 15 bases separating them. CDR3 DNA sequence: TGTGCCAGCAGCCGCGTTTGGCAGGGGGATACGCAGTATTTT. It translates to CASSRVWQGDTQYF. Looking up the rest from reference TRBV7-2 and TRBJ2-3 gives the full variable domain: GAGVSQSPSNKVTEKGKDVELRCDPISGHTALYWYRQSLGQGLEFLIYFQGNSAPDKSGLPSDRFSAERTGGSVSTLTIQRTQQEDSAVYLCASSRVWQGDTQYFGPGTRLTVL.

This chain links TRBV10-3 with TRBJ2-7, with 8 bases identical to TRBD1. Germline V gene lookup returns CDR1 ENHRY and CDR2 SYGVKD. J lost 1 base, V lost 8 bases, and 7 bases had no gene match. This CDR3 comprises 14 residues. The CDR3 nucleotides are TGTGCCATCCAGGGTGACAGGGGATCCTACGAGCAGTACTTC. Its translation is CAIQGDRGSYEQYF.

The chain has TRBV9 and TRBJ2-3; 8 bases are a match to TRBD2. V trimming: 0 bases; J trimming: 3 bases; junction bases outside the gene matches: 0. The length of the CDR3 is 14 residues. CDR1 is SGDLS, CDR2 YYNGEE, per germline. The CDR3 protein is CASSVGLATDTQYF. The CDR3 DNA reads TGTGCCAGCAGCGTAGGACTAGCGACAGATACGCAGTATTTT.

This chain uses TRBV5-1 with TRBJ2-1; 11 bases line up with TRBD2. The CDR3 is 16 amino acids. The ends lost 3 bases at V and 6 bases at J; junction bases unmatched: 8. Germline V gives CDR1 SGHRS, CDR2 YFSETQ. The CDR3 region is CASSSGASGGFNEQFF. Here the CDR3 DNA reads TGCGCCAGCAGCTCGGGGGCTAGCGGGGGGTTCAATGAGCAGTTCTTC.

This chain links TRBV9 with TRBJ2-6; TRBD2 aligns across 11 bases. V dropped 0 bases and J dropped 0; count of bases not matched to a gene: 11. CDR3 length: 21 amino acids. Germline lookup yields CDR1 SGDLS and CDR2 YYNGEE. The CDR3: CASSVATSGSLYLSGANVLTF. As DNA, the CDR3 is TGTGCCAGCAGCGTAGCAACTAGCGGGAGTTTATATCTCTCTGGGGCCAACGTCCTGACTTTC.